This is a list of T cell receptor beta chains from one sample in a study of shared clonotypes between healthy human individuals. TCRdb's copy holds only in-frame clones and misses some; the assay was immunoSEQ multiplex PCR. The top ten hold less than 0.35% of the sample, which has 550,000 to 600,000 clones, 95% to 98% seen once. The sequencing input was naive CD8+ T cells sorted from blood. The receptors stem from a man younger than 40 in good health. Each CDR3 is given with its conserved first and last residue. The D gene is left open where the match is weak. Clone size is given for some rows only: seen once, a few or many times, or a class if the clone is expanded.

j_call: TRBJ2-7; v_call: TRBV28; clone_size: NA; d_call: TRBD2; cdr3_nt: TGTGCCAGCAGTTGGGTGGGACTAGGGTCCTACGAGCAGTACTTC; cdr3_aa: CASSWVGLGSYEQYF
j_call: TRBJ2-3; v_call: TRBV9; clone_size: NA; d_call: NA; cdr3_nt: TGTGCCAGCAGCGTAGGCGGATACACAGATACGCAGTATTTT; cdr3_aa: CASSVGGYTDTQYF
j_call: TRBJ1-1; v_call: TRBV29-1; clone_size: NA; d_call: NA; cdr3_nt: TGCAGCGTTGAAGGGGGGGCATGGAACACTGAAGCTTTCTTT; cdr3_aa: CSVEGGAWNTEAFF
j_call: TRBJ2-7; v_call: TRBV9; clone_size: NA; d_call: NA; cdr3_nt: TGTGCCAGCAGCGTAGAGGCAGGGTCGTCGGACGGGCAGTACTTC; cdr3_aa: CASSVEAGSSDGQYF
j_call: TRBJ2-1; v_call: TRBV13; clone_size: once; d_call: NA; cdr3_nt: TGTGCCAGCCAATGGGCGCTCAATGAGCAGTTCTTC; cdr3_aa: CASQWALNEQFF
j_call: TRBJ2-5; v_call: TRBV19; clone_size: NA; d_call: NA; cdr3_nt: TGTGCCAGTAGTATAGCGGGAGCGGAGACCCAGTACTTC; cdr3_aa: CASSIAGAETQYF
j_call: TRBJ1-1; v_call: TRBV4-1; clone_size: once; d_call: NA; cdr3_nt: TGCGCCAGCAGCCAAGAAATGCAGGGACCGAACACTGAAGCTTTCTTT; cdr3_aa: CASSQEMQGPNTEAFF
j_call: TRBJ2-7; v_call: TRBV7-9; clone_size: NA; d_call: NA; cdr3_nt: TGTGCCAGCAGCAACCGGGCCTACGAGCAGTACTTC; cdr3_aa: CASSNRAYEQYF
j_call: TRBJ1-2; v_call: TRBV6-5; clone_size: once; d_call: NA; cdr3_nt: TGTGCCAGCAGCTGGACGGGAGGGACGGAGGGCTACACCTTC; cdr3_aa: CASSWTGGTEGYTF
j_call: TRBJ1-4; v_call: TRBV2; clone_size: once; d_call: TRBD1; cdr3_nt: TGTGCCAGCAGGGAACAGGGGTCGGCTAATGAAAAACTGTTTTTT; cdr3_aa: CASREQGSANEKLFF
j_call: TRBJ2-1; v_call: TRBV11-2; clone_size: once; d_call: NA; cdr3_nt: TGTGCCAGCAGTAGTCCGGGACACCCAGCCTACAATGAGCAGTTCTTC; cdr3_aa: CASSSPGHPAYNEQFF
j_call: TRBJ2-7; v_call: TRBV29-1; clone_size: NA; d_call: NA; cdr3_nt: TGCAGCGTCACAGCACAGGGAGACGAGCAGTACTTC; cdr3_aa: CSVTAQGDEQYF
j_call: TRBJ2-1; v_call: TRBV4-1; clone_size: NA; d_call: NA; cdr3_nt: TGCGCCAGCAGCCTGACACCTTACAATGAGCAGTTCTTC; cdr3_aa: CASSLTPYNEQFF
j_call: TRBJ1-1; v_call: TRBV4-1; clone_size: NA; d_call: NA; cdr3_nt: TGCGCCAGCAGCCAAGGTCACCCAGAGAACACTGAAGCTTTCTTT; cdr3_aa: CASSQGHPENTEAFF
j_call: TRBJ2-1; v_call: TRBV29-1; clone_size: NA; d_call: NA; cdr3_nt: TGCAGCGTTGAAGATCTTATGACAGGCGCCTTCAATGAGCAGTTCTTC; cdr3_aa: CSVEDLMTGAFNEQFF
j_call: TRBJ2-5; v_call: TRBV11-2; clone_size: NA; d_call: NA; cdr3_nt: TGTGCCAGCAGCTCAGATCTAGCGCCAAAAGAGACCCAGTACTTC; cdr3_aa: CASSSDLAPKETQYF
j_call: TRBJ2-7; v_call: TRBV13; clone_size: NA; d_call: TRBD2; cdr3_nt: TGTGCCAGCAGCTCCGGACTAGCGGACCACTACGAGCAGTACTTC; cdr3_aa: CASSSGLADHYEQYF
j_call: TRBJ2-7; v_call: TRBV7-9; clone_size: once; d_call: NA; cdr3_nt: TGTGCCAGCAGCTCACCAGGCTCTACCTCCTACGAGCAGTACTTC; cdr3_aa: CASSSPGSTSYEQYF
j_call: TRBJ1-5; v_call: TRBV7-9; clone_size: once; d_call: NA; cdr3_nt: TGTGCCAGCAGCTTAGGACCGAGCAATCAGCCCCAGCATTTT; cdr3_aa: CASSLGPSNQPQHF
j_call: TRBJ1-5; v_call: TRBV25-1; clone_size: once; d_call: TRBD1; cdr3_nt: TGTGCCAGCAGTGAAGGGACAGGGAAACAGCCCCAGCATTTT; cdr3_aa: CASSEGTGKQPQHF
j_call: TRBJ2-3; v_call: TRBV5-1; clone_size: NA; d_call: NA; cdr3_nt: TGCGCCAGCAGCTTTTTCACACCCGGAACGAATACGCAGTATTTT; cdr3_aa: CASSFFTPGTNTQYF
j_call: TRBJ2-7; v_call: TRBV27; clone_size: NA; d_call: TRBD1; cdr3_nt: TGTGCCAGCAGTCATTCAACGGGACAGATTTCCTACGAGCAGTACTTC; cdr3_aa: CASSHSTGQISYEQYF
j_call: TRBJ2-7; v_call: TRBV19; clone_size: NA; d_call: NA; cdr3_nt: TGTGCCAGTACCAATGGCAACGAGCAGTACTTC; cdr3_aa: CASTNGNEQYF
j_call: TRBJ2-7; v_call: TRBV10-2; clone_size: NA; d_call: TRBD2; cdr3_nt: TGCGCCAGCAGTGAAGCGGGGACCTACGAGCAGTACTTC; cdr3_aa: CASSEAGTYEQYF
j_call: TRBJ2-7; v_call: TRBV7-8; clone_size: NA; d_call: TRBD2; cdr3_nt: TGTGCCAGCAGCTTGTCGCGGGGGGATCTCGAGCAGTACTTC; cdr3_aa: CASSLSRGDLEQYF
j_call: TRBJ1-1; v_call: TRBV5-1; clone_size: NA; d_call: NA; cdr3_nt: TGCGCCAGCAGCTTGCGGACCATGAACACTGAAGCTTTCTTT; cdr3_aa: CASSLRTMNTEAFF
j_call: TRBJ2-5; v_call: TRBV9; clone_size: NA; d_call: NA; cdr3_nt: TGTGCCAGCAGCGATGGGGTGACCGAGACCCAGTACTTC; cdr3_aa: CASSDGVTETQYF